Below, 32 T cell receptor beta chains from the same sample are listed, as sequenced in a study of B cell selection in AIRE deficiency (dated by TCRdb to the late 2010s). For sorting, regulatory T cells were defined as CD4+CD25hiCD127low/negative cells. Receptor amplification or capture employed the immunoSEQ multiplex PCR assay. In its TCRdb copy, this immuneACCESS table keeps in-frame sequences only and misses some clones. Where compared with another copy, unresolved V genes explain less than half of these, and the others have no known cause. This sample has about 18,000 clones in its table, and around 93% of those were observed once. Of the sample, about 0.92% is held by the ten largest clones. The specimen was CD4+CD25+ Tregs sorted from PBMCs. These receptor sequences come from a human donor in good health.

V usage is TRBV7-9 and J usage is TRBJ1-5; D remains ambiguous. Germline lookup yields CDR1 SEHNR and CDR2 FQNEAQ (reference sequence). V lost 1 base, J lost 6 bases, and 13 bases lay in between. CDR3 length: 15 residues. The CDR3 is CASSLGRDWGQPQHF. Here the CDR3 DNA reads TGTGCCAGCAGCTTAGGGCGGGATTGGGGTCAGCCCCAGCATTTT. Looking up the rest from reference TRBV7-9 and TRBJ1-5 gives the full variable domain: DTGVSQNPRHKITKRGQNVTFRCDPISEHNRLYWYRQTLGQGPEFLTYFQNEAQLEKSRLLSDRFSAERPKGSFSTLEIQRTEQGDSAMYLCASSLGRDWGQPQHFGDGTRLSIL.

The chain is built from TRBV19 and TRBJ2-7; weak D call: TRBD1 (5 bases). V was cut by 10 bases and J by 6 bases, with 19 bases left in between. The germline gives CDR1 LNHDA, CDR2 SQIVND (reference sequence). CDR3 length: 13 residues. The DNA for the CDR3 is TGTGCCACCGAGAACAGACTCCAGGGCGAGCAGTACTTC. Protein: CATENRLQGEQYF. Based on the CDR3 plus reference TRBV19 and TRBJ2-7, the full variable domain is DGGITQSPKYLFRKEGQNVTLSCEQNLNHDAMYWYRQDPGQGLRLIYYSQIVNDFQKGDIAEGYSVSREKKESFPLTVTSAQKNPTAFYLCATENRLQGEQYFGPGTRLTVT.

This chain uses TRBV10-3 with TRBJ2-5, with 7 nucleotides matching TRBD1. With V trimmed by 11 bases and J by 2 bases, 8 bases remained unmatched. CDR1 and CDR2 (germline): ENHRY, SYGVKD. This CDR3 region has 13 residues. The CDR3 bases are TGTGCCTCTCAACTGGGACAGCAAGAGACCCAGTACTTC. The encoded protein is CASQLGQQETQYF.

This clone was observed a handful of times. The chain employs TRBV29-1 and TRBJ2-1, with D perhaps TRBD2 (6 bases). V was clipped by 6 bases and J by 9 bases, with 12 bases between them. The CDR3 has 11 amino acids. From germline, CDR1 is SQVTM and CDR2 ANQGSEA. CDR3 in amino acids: CSVGRGPEQFF. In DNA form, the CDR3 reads TGCAGCGTCGGGCGGGGACCTGAGCAGTTCTTC.

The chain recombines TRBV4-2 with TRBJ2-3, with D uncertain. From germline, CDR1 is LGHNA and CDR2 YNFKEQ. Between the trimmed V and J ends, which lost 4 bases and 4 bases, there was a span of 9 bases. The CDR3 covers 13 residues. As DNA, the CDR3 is TGTGCCAGCAGCCGAGACACAGCAGATACGCAGTATTTT. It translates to CASSRDTADTQYF.

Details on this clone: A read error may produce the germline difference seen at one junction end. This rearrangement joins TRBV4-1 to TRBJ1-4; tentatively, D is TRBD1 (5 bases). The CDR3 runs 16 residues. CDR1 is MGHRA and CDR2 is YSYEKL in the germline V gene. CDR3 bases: TGTGCCAGCAGCCCGCGTGAGGGGAGGATGGATGAAAAACTGTTTTTT. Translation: CASSPREGRMDEKLFF.

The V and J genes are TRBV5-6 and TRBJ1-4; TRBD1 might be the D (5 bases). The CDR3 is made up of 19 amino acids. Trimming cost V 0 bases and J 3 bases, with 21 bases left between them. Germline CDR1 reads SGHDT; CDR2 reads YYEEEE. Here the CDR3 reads CASSLGSRTPPTSNEKLFF. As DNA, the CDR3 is TGTGCCAGCAGCTTGGGTTCCAGGACACCTCCAACGTCTAATGAAAAACTGTTTTTT.

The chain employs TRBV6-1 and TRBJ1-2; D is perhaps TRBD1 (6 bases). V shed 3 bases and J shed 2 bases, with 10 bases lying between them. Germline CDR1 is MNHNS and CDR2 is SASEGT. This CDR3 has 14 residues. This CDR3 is CASSDLRGNYGYTF. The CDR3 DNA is TGTGCCAGCAGTGATCTAAGGGGGAACTATGGCTACACCTTC.

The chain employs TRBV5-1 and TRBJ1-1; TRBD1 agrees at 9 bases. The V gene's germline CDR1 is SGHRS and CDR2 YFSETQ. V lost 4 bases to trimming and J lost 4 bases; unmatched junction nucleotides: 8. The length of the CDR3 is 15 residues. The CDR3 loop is CASSQLQGAGTEAFF. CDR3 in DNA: TGCGCCAGCAGCCAACTACAGGGGGCGGGCACTGAAGCTTTCTTT.

CDR3 sequence (DNA): TGTGCCAGCAGCCAATCGATCAGGGTGGGCAAGACCCAGTACTTC. This encodes CASSQSIRVGKTQYF. The rearrangement joins TRBV16 to TRBJ2-5; possible D gene TRBD1, 5 bases. Germline values: CDR1 KGHSY, CDR2 FQNENV. The CDR3 loop spans 15 amino acids. Trimming left V 0 bases short and J 6 bases short, with 14 bases between.

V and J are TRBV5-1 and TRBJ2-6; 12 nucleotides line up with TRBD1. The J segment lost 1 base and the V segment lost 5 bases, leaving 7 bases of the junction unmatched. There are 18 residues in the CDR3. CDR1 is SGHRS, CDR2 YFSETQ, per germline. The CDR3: CASSITGQGASGANVLTF. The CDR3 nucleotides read TGCGCCAGCAGTATTACGGGACAGGGGGCTTCTGGGGCCAACGTCCTGACTTTC.

The CDR3: CASSSLPGSGNTIYF. Written as DNA, the CDR3 is TGTGCCAGCAGTTCCCTCCCGGGCTCTGGAAACACCATATATTTT. The chain has TRBV6-6 and TRBJ1-3; D is undetermined. V was shortened by 4 bases and J by 0 bases, with 10 bases between the two germline ends. Germline V gives CDR1 MNHNY, CDR2 SVGAGI (reference sequence). This CDR3 is 15 amino acids long.

The CDR3 DNA sequence: TGTGCCAGCAGCTTACTAGCGGGAGGGCCGCATGAGCAGTTCTTC. Amino acid sequence: CASSLLAGGPHEQFF. The V gene is TRBV7-2, the J gene TRBJ2-1; 12 nucleotides align to TRBD2. J was trimmed by 8 bases and V by 2 bases; bases with no gene match: 4. CDR1 is SGHTA, CDR2 FQGNSA, per germline. The CDR3 length is 15 residues.

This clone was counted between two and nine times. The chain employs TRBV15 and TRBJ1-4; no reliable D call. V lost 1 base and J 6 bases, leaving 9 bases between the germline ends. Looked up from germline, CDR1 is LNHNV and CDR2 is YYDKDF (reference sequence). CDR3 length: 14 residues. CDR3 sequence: CATSRGPRDEKLFF. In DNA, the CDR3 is TGTGCCACCAGCAGAGGCCCCCGCGATGAAAAACTGTTTTTT.

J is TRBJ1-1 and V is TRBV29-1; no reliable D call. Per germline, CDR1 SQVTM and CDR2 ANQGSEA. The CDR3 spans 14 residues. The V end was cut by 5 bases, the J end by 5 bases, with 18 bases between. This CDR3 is CSVFSSVANTEAFF. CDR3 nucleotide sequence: TGCAGCGTTTTTAGTTCAGTGGCAAATACTGAAGCTTTCTTT.

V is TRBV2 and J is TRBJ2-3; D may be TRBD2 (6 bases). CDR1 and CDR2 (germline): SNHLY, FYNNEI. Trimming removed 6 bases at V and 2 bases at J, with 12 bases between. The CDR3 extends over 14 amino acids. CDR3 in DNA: TGTGCCAGCAGGCCGGACTACCCCACAGATACGCAGTATTTT. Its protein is CASRPDYPTDTQYF.

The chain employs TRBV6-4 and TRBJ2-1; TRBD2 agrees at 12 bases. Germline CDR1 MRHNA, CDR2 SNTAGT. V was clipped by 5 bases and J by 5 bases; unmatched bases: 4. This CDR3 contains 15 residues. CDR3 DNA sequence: TGTGCCAGCAGTCGGACTAGCGGGGCAAACAATGAGCAGTTCTTC. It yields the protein CASSRTSGANNEQFF.

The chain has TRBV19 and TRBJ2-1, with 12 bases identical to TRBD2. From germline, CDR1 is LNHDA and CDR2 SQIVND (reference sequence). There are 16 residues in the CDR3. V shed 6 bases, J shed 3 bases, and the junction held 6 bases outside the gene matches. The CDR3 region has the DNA TGTGCCAGTAGAGTGGCTAGCGGGAGGGTCTACAATGAGCAGTTCTTC. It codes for CASRVASGRVYNEQFF.

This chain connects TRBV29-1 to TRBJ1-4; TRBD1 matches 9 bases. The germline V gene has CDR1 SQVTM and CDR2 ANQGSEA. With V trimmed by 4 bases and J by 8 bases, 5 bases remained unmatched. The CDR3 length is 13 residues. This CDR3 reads CSVGGQGGEKLFF. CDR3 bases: TGCAGCGTTGGGGGACAGGGAGGCGAAAAACTGTTTTTT.

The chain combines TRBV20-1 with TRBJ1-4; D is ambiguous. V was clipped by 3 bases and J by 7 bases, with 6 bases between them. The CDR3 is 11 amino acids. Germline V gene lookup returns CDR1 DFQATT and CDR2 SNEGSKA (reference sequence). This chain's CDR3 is CSASLGEKLFF. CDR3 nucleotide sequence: TGCAGTGCTAGTCTGGGTGAAAAACTGTTTTTT.

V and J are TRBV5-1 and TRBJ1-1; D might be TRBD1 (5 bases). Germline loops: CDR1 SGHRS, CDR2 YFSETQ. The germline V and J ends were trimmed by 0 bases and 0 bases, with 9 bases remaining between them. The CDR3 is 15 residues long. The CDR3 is CASSLDQGVNTEAFF. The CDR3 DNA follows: TGCGCCAGCAGCTTGGATCAGGGTGTGAACACTGAAGCTTTCTTT.

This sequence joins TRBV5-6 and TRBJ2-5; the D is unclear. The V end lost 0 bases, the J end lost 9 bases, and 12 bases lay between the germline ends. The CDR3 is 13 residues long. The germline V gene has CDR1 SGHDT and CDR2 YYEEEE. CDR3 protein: CASSLGPRLAQYF. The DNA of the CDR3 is TGTGCCAGCAGCTTGGGACCCCGTCTCGCCCAGTACTTC.

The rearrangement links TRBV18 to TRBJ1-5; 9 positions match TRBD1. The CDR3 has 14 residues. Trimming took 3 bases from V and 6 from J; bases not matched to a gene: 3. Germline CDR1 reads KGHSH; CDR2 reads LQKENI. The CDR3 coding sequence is TGTGCCAGCTCACCCGGGACAGGGTTTCAGCCCCAGCATTTT. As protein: CASSPGTGFQPQHF.

CDR3 DNA sequence: TGTGCCAGCAGTTTAGCGGGAGGGTACACAGATACGCAGTATTTT. Protein product: CASSLAGGYTDTQYF. The chain carries TRBV28 and TRBJ2-3, with 9 bases identical to TRBD2. From germline, CDR1 is MDHEN and CDR2 SYDVKM. This CDR3 comprises 15 residues. Germline trimming cut 2 bases from V and 2 bases from J; bases unmatched to any gene: 2.

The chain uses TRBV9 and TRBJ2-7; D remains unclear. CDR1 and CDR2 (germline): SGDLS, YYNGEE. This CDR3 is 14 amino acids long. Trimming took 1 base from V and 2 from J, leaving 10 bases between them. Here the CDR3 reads CASSVRTPTYEQYF. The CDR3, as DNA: TGTGCCAGCAGCGTACGGACGCCTACCTACGAGCAGTACTTC.

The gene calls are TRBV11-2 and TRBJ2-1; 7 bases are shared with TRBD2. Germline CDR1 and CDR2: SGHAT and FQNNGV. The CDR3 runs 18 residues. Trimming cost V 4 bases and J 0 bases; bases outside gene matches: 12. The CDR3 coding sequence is TGTGCCAGCAGCTCTCGGGACTACCCATACCGCTCCTACAATGAGCAGTTCTTC. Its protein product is CASSSRDYPYRSYNEQFF.

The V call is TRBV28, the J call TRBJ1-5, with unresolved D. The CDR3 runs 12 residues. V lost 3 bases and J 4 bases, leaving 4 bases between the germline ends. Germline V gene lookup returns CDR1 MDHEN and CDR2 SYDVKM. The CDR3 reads CASSFGNQPQHF. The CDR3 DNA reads TGTGCCAGCAGTTTCGGGAATCAGCCCCAGCATTTT.

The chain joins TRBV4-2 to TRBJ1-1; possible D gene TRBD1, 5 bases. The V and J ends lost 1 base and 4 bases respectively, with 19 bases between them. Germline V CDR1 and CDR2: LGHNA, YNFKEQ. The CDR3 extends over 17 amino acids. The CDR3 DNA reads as TGTGCCAGCAGCCAAGTCGGGGCCGCCCTATTGTTCACTGAAGCTTTCTTT. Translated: CASSQVGAALLFTEAFF.

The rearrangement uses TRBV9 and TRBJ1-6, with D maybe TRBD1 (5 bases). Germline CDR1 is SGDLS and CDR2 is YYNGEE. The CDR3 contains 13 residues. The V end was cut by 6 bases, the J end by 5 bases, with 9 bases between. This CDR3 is CASNPGNNSPLHF. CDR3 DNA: TGTGCCAGCAATCCAGGGAATAATTCACCCCTCCACTTT.

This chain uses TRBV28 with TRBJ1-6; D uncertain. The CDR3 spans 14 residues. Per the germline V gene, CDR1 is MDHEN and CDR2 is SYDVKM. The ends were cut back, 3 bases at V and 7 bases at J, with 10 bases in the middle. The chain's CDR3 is CASSLRPQNSPLHF. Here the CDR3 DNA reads TGTGCCAGCAGTTTGAGACCCCAGAATTCACCCCTCCACTTT.

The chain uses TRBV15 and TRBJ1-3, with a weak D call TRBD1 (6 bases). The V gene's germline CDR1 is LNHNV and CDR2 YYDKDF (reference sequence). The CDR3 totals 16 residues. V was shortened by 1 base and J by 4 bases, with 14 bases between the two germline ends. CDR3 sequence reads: CATSRGLDRSGNTIYF. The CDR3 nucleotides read TGTGCCACCAGCAGAGGCCTAGACAGGTCGGGAAACACCATATATTTT.

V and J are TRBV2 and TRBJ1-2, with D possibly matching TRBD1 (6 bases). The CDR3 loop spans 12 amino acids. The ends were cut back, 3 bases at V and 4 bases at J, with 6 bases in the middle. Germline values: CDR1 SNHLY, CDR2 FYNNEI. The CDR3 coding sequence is TGTGCCAGCAGTGACAGGGGCTATGGCTACACCTTC. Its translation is CASSDRGYGYTF.